This T cell receptor (beta chain) was captured by sequencing in a study of blood T cell repertoires in COVID-19. Study-level background: Samples came from the United States, Italy and Spain, spanning acute and convalescent COVID-19.

In the study's own analysis: Estimation of nucleated cell counts relied on the amplification of reference gene primers. TCRdb keeps only in-frame clones here, not all; method: immunoSEQ multiplex PCR. V, J and clone size are those of that table, while D and trimming were read from the DNA. The sample includes some 160,000 clones, around 77% of them seen just once. This clone was seen a handful of times. The CDR3 spans 15 residues. Germline loops: CDR1 GTSNPN, CDR2 SVGIG (reference sequence). Trimming stripped 0 bases from V and 0 bases from J, with 12 bases between. The sequence derives from a man between 65 and 85 years old with active or convalescent COVID-19. Material: peripheral blood. The chain couples TRBV30 to TRBJ2-7; D gene unclear. CDR3: CAWSVPGASSYEQYF. CDR3 sequence (DNA): TGTGCCTGGAGTGTACCTGGAGCAAGCTCCTACGAGCAGTACTTC. The whole variable domain, remainder taken from reference TRBV30 and TRBJ2-7, is SQTIHQWPATLVQPVGSPLSLECTVEGTSNPNLYWYRQAAGRGLQLLFYSVGIGQISSEVPQNLSASRPQDRQFILSSKKLLLSDSGFYLCAWSVPGASSYEQYFGPGTRLTVT.